The TCR beta chain described here comes from a study of blood T cells in healthy people across ages. Whole-study results and caveats: Leaving the PBMCs unsorted stopped any conclusive comparison of naive versus antigen-experienced cells. A roughly linear age-dependent decrease characterized TCR beta diversity per million T cells.

The authors ran a second PCR of 7 to 11 cycles using a sample-barcoded 5' primer and a J-beta primer mix. Each CDR3 protein gets one entry after TCRdb re-called the 5' RACE reads with MiXCR. The table lists hundreds of thousands of distinct CDR3 sequences, approximately 30% of them singletons, with 15% to 19% in the top ten. For this clonotype: Its antigen is not identified.

This TCR was sampled from an elderly woman in good health. Material for sequencing was blood.

The CDR3 protein is CASMEEGLAGSYEQYF. The CDR3 DNA reads TGTGCCAGCATGGAAGAAGGACTAGCGGGAAGTTACGAGCAGTACTTC. The rearrangement links TRBV28 to TRBJ2-7; 12 bases match TRBD2. The CDR3 sequence is 16 residues long. With 7 bases clipped from V and 4 bases from J, the junction kept 11 bases outside the gene matches. The germline gives CDR1 MDHEN, CDR2 SYDVKM. The full variable domain, rest sourced from reference TRBV28 and TRBJ2-7, is DVKVTQSSRYLVKRTGEKVFLECVQDMDHENMFWYRQDPGLGLRLIYFSYDVKMKEKGDIPEGYSVSREKKERFSLILESASTNQTSMYLCASMEEGLAGSYEQYFGPGTRLTVT.